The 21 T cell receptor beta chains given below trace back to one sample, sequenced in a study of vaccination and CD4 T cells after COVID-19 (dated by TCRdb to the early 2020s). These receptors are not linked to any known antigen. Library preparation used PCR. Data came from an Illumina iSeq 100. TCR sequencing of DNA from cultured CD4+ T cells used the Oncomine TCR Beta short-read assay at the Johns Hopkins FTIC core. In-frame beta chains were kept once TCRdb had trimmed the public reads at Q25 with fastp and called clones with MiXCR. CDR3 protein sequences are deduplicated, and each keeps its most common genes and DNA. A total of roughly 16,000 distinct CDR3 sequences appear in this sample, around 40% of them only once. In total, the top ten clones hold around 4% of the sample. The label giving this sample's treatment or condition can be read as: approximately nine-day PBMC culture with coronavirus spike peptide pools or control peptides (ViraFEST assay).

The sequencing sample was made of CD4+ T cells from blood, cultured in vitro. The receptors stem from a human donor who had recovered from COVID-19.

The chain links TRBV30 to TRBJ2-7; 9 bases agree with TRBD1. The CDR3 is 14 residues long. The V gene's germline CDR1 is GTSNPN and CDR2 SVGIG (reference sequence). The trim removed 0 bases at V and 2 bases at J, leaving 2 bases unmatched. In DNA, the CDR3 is TGTGCCTGGAGTGTACAGGGGGCGACCTACGAGCAGTACTTC. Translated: CAWSVQGATYEQYF.

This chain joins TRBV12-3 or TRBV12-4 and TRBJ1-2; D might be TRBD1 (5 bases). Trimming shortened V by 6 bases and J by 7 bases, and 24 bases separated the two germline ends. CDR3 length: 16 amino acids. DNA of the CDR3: TGTGCCAGCAGCCCCGGCCCGGGGGAACCGCGGAGTGGCTACACCTTC. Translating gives CASSPGPGEPRSGYTF.

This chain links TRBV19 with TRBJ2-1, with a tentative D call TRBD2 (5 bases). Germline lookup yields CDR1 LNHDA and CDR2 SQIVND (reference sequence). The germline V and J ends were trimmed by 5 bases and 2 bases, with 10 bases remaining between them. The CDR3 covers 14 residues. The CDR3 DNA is TGTGCCAGTAGTCTCGCGGAGGCCTACAATGAGCAGTTCTTC. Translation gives CASSLAEAYNEQFF.

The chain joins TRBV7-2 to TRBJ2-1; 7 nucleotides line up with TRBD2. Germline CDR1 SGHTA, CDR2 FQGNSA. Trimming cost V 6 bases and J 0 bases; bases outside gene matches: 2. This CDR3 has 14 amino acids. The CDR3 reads CASRRETSYNEQFF. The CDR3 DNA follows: TGTGCCAGCAGGCGGGAGACCTCCTACAATGAGCAGTTCTTC.

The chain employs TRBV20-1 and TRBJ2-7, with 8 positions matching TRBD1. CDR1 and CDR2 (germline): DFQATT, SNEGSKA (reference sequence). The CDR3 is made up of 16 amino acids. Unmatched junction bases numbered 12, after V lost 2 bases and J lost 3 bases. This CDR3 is CSARFPSDRGLYEQYF. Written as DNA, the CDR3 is TGCAGTGCTAGATTCCCCTCAGACAGGGGCCTCTACGAGCAGTACTTC.

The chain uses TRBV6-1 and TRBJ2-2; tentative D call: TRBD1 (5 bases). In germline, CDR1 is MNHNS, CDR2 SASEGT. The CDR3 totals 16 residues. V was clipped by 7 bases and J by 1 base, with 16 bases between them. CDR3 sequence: CASTLAQGRNTGELFF. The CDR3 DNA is TGTGCCAGCACCTTGGCGCAGGGAAGGAACACCGGGGAGCTGTTTTTT.

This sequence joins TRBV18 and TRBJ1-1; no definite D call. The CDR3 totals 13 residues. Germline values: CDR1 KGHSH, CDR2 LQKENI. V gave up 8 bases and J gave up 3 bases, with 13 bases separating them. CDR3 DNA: TGTGCCAGCGGAATAAGGGTAGACACTGAAGCTTTCTTT. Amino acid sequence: CASGIRVDTEAFF. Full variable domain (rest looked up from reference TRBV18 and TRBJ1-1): NAGVMQNPRHLVRRRGQEARLRCSPMKGHSHVYWYRQLPEEGLKFMVYLQKENIIDESGMPKERFSAEFPKEGPSILRIQQVVRGDSAAYFCASGIRVDTEAFFGQGTRLTVV.

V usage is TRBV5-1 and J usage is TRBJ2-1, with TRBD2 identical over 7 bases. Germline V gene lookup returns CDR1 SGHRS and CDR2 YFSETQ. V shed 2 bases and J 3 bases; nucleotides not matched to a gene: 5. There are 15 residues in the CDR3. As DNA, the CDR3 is TGCGCCAGCAGCTTCGGACTAGTAAACTACAATGAGCAGTTCTTC. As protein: CASSFGLVNYNEQFF.

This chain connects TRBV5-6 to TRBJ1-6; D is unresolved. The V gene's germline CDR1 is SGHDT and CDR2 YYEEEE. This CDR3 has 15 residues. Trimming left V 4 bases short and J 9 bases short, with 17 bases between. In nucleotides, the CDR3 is TGTGCCAGCAGCGACCTTGGGAAAACGGGTTCACCCCTCCACTTT. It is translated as CASSDLGKTGSPLHF. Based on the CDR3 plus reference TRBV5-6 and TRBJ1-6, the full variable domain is DAGVTQSPTHLIKTRGQQVTLRCSPKSGHDTVSWYQQALGQGPQFIFQYYEEEERQRGNFPDRFSGHQFPNYSSELNVNALLLGDSALYLCASSDLGKTGSPLHFGNGTRLTVT.

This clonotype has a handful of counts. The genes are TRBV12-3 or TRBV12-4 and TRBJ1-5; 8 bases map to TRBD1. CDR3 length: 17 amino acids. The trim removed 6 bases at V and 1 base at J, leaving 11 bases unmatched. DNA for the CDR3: TGTGCCAGCAGACTTGACAGGGGTCAGGGCAGCAATCAGCCCCAGCATTTT. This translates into CASRLDRGQGSNQPQHF.

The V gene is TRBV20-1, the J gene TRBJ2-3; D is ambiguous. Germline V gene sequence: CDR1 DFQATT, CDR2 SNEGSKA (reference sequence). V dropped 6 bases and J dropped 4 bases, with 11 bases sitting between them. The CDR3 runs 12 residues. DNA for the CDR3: TGCAGTGCGGTGCTGCCTGCAGATACGCAGTATTTT. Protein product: CSAVLPADTQYF.

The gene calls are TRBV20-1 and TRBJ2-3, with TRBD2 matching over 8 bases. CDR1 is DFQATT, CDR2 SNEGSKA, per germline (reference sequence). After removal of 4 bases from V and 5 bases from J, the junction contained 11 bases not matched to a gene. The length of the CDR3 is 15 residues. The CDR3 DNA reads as TGCAGTGCTACGGCCCCTAGCGGGCATGGAGATACGCAGTATTTT. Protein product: CSATAPSGHGDTQYF.

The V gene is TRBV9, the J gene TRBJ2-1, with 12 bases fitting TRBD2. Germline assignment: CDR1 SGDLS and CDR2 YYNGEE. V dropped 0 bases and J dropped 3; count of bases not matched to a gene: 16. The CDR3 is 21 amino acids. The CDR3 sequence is CASSVATGLAGGPEFYNEQFF. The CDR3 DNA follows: TGTGCCAGCAGCGTAGCTACCGGCCTAGCGGGAGGGCCAGAGTTCTACAATGAGCAGTTCTTC.

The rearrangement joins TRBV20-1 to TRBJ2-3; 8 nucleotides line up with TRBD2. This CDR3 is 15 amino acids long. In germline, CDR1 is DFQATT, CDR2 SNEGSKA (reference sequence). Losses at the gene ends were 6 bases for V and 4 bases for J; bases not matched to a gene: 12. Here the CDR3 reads CSAPAQRESADTQYF. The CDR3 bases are TGCAGTGCACCGGCCCAGCGGGAGTCTGCAGATACGCAGTATTTT.

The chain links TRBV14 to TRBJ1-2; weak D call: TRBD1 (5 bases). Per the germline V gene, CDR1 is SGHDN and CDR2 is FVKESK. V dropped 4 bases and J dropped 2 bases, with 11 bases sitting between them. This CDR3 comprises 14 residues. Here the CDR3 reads CASSPLTANYGYTF. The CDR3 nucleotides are TGTGCCAGCAGCCCTTTGACAGCAAACTATGGCTACACCTTC.

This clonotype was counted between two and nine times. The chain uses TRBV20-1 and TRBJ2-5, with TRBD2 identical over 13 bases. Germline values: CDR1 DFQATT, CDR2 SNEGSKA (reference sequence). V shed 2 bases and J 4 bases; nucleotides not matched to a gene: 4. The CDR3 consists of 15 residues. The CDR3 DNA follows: TGCAGTGCTAGAACTAGCGGGGGGGGGATAGAGACCCAGTACTTC. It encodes CSARTSGGGIETQYF.

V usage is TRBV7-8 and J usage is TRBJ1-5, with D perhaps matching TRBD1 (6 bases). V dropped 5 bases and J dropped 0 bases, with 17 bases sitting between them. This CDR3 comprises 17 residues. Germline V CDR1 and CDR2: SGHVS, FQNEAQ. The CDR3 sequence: CASSPLGAFYSNQPQHF. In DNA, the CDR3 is TGTGCCAGCAGCCCACTGGGGGCATTTTATAGCAATCAGCCCCAGCATTTT.

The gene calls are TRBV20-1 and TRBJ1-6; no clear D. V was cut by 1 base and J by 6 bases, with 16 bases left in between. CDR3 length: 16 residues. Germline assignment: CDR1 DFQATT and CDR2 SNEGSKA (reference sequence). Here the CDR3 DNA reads TGCAGTGCTAGAGCCCTTACGGACGGAACTAATTCACCCCTCCACTTT. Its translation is CSARALTDGTNSPLHF.

CDR3 loop: CSASPGHSTDTQYF. DNA for the CDR3: TGCAGTGCCAGCCCTGGACACAGCACAGATACGCAGTATTTT. The chain uses TRBV20-1 and TRBJ2-3; possibly TRBD1 for D (5 bases). The CDR3 totals 14 residues. Trimming removed 6 bases from V and 0 bases from J, with 13 bases in between. Germline CDR1 DFQATT, CDR2 SNEGSKA (reference sequence).

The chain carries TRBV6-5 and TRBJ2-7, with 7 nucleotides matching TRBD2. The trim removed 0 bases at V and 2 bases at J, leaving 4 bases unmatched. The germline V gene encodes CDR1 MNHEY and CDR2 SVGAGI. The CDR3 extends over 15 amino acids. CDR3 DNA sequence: TGTGCCAGCAGTTACTCAGTGGGACTACCCTACGAGCAGTACTTC. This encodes CASSYSVGLPYEQYF.

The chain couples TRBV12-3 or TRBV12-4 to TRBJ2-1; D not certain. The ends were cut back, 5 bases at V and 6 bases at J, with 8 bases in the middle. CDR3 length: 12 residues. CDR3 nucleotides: TGTGCCAGCAGTCCCCGCCCCAATGAGCAGTTCTTC. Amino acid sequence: CASSPRPNEQFF.